Listed below are T cell receptor beta chains from one sample, sequenced in a study of OX40 agonist ivuxolimab in advanced cancers. Some clones are missing from TCRdb's copy, which holds only in-frame ones; the method was immunoSEQ multiplex PCR. This sample has over 40,000 clones, with roughly 80% found just once. Sample: CD4+ or CD8+ T cells sorted from blood, taken in a trial of the OX40 agonist ivuxolimab. The receptors stem from an adult with an advanced solid tumor such as melanoma, head and neck, liver or kidney cancer. Each CDR3 is given with its conserved first and last residue. Fields, in order: J gene, D gene, clone size, V gene, CDR3 protein, CDR3 DNA. D genes are given only for firm matches. Only part of the rows carry a size: once, few, many, or a class if the clone is expanded.

j_gene: TRBJ2-5
d_gene: NA
abundance: NA
v_gene: TRBV5-1
CDR3aa: CASSPSDPEETQYF
CDR3nt: TGCGCCAGCAGCCCTTCGGACCCAGAAGAGACCCAGTACTTC

j_gene: TRBJ1-2
d_gene: NA
abundance: NA
v_gene: TRBV2
CDR3aa: CASNEGNYGYTF
CDR3nt: TGTGCCAGCAACGAGGGAAACTATGGCTACACCTTC

j_gene: TRBJ2-4
d_gene: NA
abundance: NA
v_gene: TRBV9
CDR3aa: CASSSDPGSGQLAKNIQYF
CDR3nt: TGTGCCAGCAGCTCAGATCCAGGTTCAGGTCAACTAGCCAAAAACATTCAGTACTTC

j_gene: TRBJ2-2
d_gene: NA
abundance: NA
v_gene: TRBV5-1
CDR3aa: CASGLKDPFPGELFF
CDR3nt: TGCGCCAGCGGCTTGAAGGACCCTTTTCCCGGGGAGCTGTTTTTT

j_gene: TRBJ2-1
d_gene: NA
abundance: NA
v_gene: TRBV19
CDR3aa: CASGQEVTDNEQFF
CDR3nt: TGTGCCAGTGGCCAGGAGGTTACCGACAATGAGCAGTTCTTC

j_gene: TRBJ1-1
d_gene: TRBD1
abundance: NA
v_gene: TRBV19
CDR3aa: CASSIGQGANTEAFF
CDR3nt: TGTGCCAGTAGTATCGGGCAGGGGGCAAATACTGAAGCTTTCTTT

j_gene: TRBJ1-3
d_gene: NA
abundance: NA
v_gene: TRBV6-1
CDR3aa: CASSGQQGGRNTIYF
CDR3nt: TGTGCCAGCAGTGGCCAACAGGGCGGTCGGAACACCATATATTTT

j_gene: TRBJ1-3
d_gene: NA
abundance: NA
v_gene: TRBV9
CDR3aa: CASSVTVPGTIYF
CDR3nt: TGTGCCAGCAGCGTTACGGTTCCGGGCACCATATATTTT

j_gene: TRBJ1-4
d_gene: NA
abundance: NA
v_gene: TRBV7-9
CDR3aa: CASSFRTTLSGLPELFF
CDR3nt: TGTGCCAGCAGCTTCCGGACAACACTTTCGGGGCTCCCGGAACTGTTTTTT

j_gene: TRBJ1-4
d_gene: NA
abundance: NA
v_gene: TRBV12-5
CDR3aa: CASGSGEEKLFF
CDR3nt: TGTGCTAGTGGTTCGGGGGAGGAAAAACTGTTTTTT

j_gene: TRBJ1-5
d_gene: NA
abundance: NA
v_gene: TRBV25-1
CDR3aa: CASQSAGGNQPQHF
CDR3nt: TGTGCCAGCCAAAGCGCAGGGGGCAATCAGCCCCAGCATTTT

j_gene: TRBJ2-7
d_gene: NA
abundance: NA
v_gene: TRBV5-1
CDR3aa: CASSSPGYEQYF
CDR3nt: TGCGCCAGCAGCTCACCGGGTTACGAGCAGTACTTC

j_gene: TRBJ2-1
d_gene: NA
abundance: NA
v_gene: TRBV6-6
CDR3aa: CASRTDMGPSYNEQFF
CDR3nt: TGTGCCAGCAGGACCGACATGGGGCCCTCCTACAATGAGCAGTTCTTC

j_gene: TRBJ2-3
d_gene: TRBD2
abundance: NA
v_gene: TRBV11-2
CDR3aa: CASSPGGSTDTQYF
CDR3nt: TGTGCCAGCAGCCCGGGGGGTAGCACAGATACGCAGTATTTT

j_gene: TRBJ2-1
d_gene: TRBD1
abundance: NA
v_gene: TRBV18
CDR3aa: CASSLSGTVLFF
CDR3nt: TGTGCCAGCTCACTATCCGGGACAGTCCTTTTCTTC

j_gene: TRBJ2-7
d_gene: TRBD1
abundance: NA
v_gene: TRBV6-5
CDR3aa: CASSYSRTGGSYEQYF
CDR3nt: TGTGCCAGCAGTTACTCCCGGACAGGGGGTTCCTACGAGCAGTACTTC

j_gene: TRBJ2-1
d_gene: NA
abundance: NA
v_gene: TRBV19
CDR3aa: CASSPVVASYNEQFF
CDR3nt: TGTGCCAGTAGTCCCGTAGTAGCGTCCTACAATGAGCAGTTCTTC

j_gene: TRBJ2-7
d_gene: TRBD1
abundance: NA
v_gene: TRBV7-8
CDR3aa: CASSLQGTGRAYEQYF
CDR3nt: TGTGCCAGCAGCTTGCAGGGGACAGGGAGAGCCTACGAGCAGTACTTC

j_gene: TRBJ1-1
d_gene: NA
abundance: NA
v_gene: TRBV6-6
CDR3aa: CASSYSLGAVNTEAFF
CDR3nt: TGTGCCAGCAGTTATTCCCTCGGGGCGGTGAACACTGAAGCTTTCTTT

j_gene: TRBJ2-7
d_gene: TRBD1
abundance: NA
v_gene: TRBV23-1
CDR3aa: CASSRGDRGSSYEQYF
CDR3nt: TGCGCCAGCAGTCGAGGAGACAGGGGATCGTCCTACGAGCAGTACTTC

j_gene: TRBJ1-5
d_gene: NA
abundance: NA
v_gene: TRBV7-3
CDR3aa: CASSNRNQPQHF
CDR3nt: TGTGCCAGCAGCAACAGGAATCAGCCCCAGCATTTT

j_gene: TRBJ2-1
d_gene: TRBD1
abundance: NA
v_gene: TRBV6-5
CDR3aa: CASSSPGTAYNEQFF
CDR3nt: TGTGCCAGCAGTTCCCCCGGGACAGCCTACAATGAGCAGTTCTTC

j_gene: TRBJ2-1
d_gene: TRBD2
abundance: once
v_gene: TRBV11-2
CDR3aa: CASSSTRGGRYNEQFF
CDR3nt: TGTGCCAGCAGCTCCACCCGGGGGGGCCGCTACAATGAGCAGTTCTTC

j_gene: TRBJ1-2
d_gene: NA
abundance: NA
v_gene: TRBV14
CDR3aa: CASSQPQGAGVNYGYTF
CDR3nt: TGTGCCAGCAGCCAACCCCAAGGGGCAGGGGTTAACTATGGCTACACCTTC

j_gene: TRBJ1-2
d_gene: NA
abundance: NA
v_gene: TRBV6-1
CDR3aa: CASSERAGGQVGYTF
CDR3nt: TGTGCCAGCAGTGAAAGGGCGGGGGGCCAGGTTGGCTACACCTTC

j_gene: TRBJ2-5
d_gene: TRBD1
abundance: NA
v_gene: TRBV5-5
CDR3aa: CASSSLPGGPQETQYF
CDR3nt: TGTGCCAGCAGCTCGTTGCCAGGGGGCCCACAAGAGACCCAGTACTTC

j_gene: TRBJ2-7
d_gene: TRBD1
abundance: NA
v_gene: TRBV6-1
CDR3aa: CASSGQQGSTYEQYF
CDR3nt: TGTGCCAGCAGTGGGCAACAGGGGTCTACCTACGAGCAGTACTTC

j_gene: TRBJ2-2
d_gene: TRBD2
abundance: NA
v_gene: TRBV6-5
CDR3aa: CASSYGAGGTGELFF
CDR3nt: TGTGCCAGCAGTTACGGAGCGGGGGGCACCGGGGAGCTGTTTTTT

j_gene: TRBJ1-1
d_gene: NA
abundance: NA
v_gene: TRBV9
CDR3aa: CASGGADTEAFF
CDR3nt: TGTGCCAGCGGAGGGGCGGACACTGAAGCTTTCTTT

j_gene: TRBJ2-5
d_gene: TRBD1
abundance: NA
v_gene: TRBV11-2
CDR3aa: CASGFGQGAGETQYF
CDR3nt: TGTGCCAGCGGCTTTGGACAGGGGGCTGGAGAGACCCAGTACTTC

j_gene: TRBJ1-3
d_gene: TRBD1
abundance: NA
v_gene: TRBV2
CDR3aa: CASTLRTGGGNTIYF
CDR3nt: TGTGCCAGCACCCTCCGGACAGGGGGGGGAAACACCATATATTTT

j_gene: TRBJ2-6
d_gene: TRBD1
abundance: NA
v_gene: TRBV19
CDR3aa: CASTRMGQAGSGANVLTF
CDR3nt: TGTGCCAGTACCCGAATGGGACAGGCCGGCTCTGGGGCCAACGTCCTGACTTTC

j_gene: TRBJ2-1
d_gene: TRBD2
abundance: once
v_gene: TRBV6-6
CDR3aa: CASRHQAGGYEQFF
CDR3nt: TGTGCCAGCAGACACCAAGCGGGGGGCTATGAGCAGTTCTTC

j_gene: TRBJ2-1
d_gene: NA
abundance: NA
v_gene: TRBV7-2
CDR3aa: CASSGGGAGEQFF
CDR3nt: TGTGCCAGCAGCGGTGGAGGGGCGGGTGAGCAGTTCTTC

j_gene: TRBJ2-3
d_gene: NA
abundance: NA
v_gene: TRBV7-2
CDR3aa: CASGETGRTDTQYF
CDR3nt: TGTGCCAGCGGGGAGACAGGCCGCACAGATACGCAGTATTTT

j_gene: TRBJ2-3
d_gene: NA
abundance: NA
v_gene: TRBV21-1
CDR3aa: CASSKEIGQVRTDTQYF
CDR3nt: TGTGCCAGCAGCAAAGAGATAGGACAGGTTCGCACAGATACGCAGTATTTT

j_gene: TRBJ2-2
d_gene: NA
abundance: NA
v_gene: TRBV29-1
CDR3aa: CSVVLRDSWNTGELFF
CDR3nt: TGCAGCGTTGTCTTAAGGGACTCCTGGAACACCGGGGAGCTGTTTTTT

j_gene: TRBJ1-4
d_gene: TRBD1
abundance: NA
v_gene: TRBV6-5
CDR3aa: CASSRGQATNEKLFF
CDR3nt: TGTGCCAGCAGTAGAGGACAGGCAACTAATGAAAAACTGTTTTTT

j_gene: TRBJ2-3
d_gene: NA
abundance: NA
v_gene: TRBV5-6
CDR3aa: CASSRGRPGTQYF
CDR3nt: TGTGCCAGCAGCCGGGGGAGACCGGGTACGCAGTATTTT

j_gene: TRBJ2-2
d_gene: NA
abundance: NA
v_gene: TRBV7-3
CDR3aa: CASSSGLGRNTGELFF
CDR3nt: TGTGCCAGCAGCTCGGGGTTGGGGCGTAACACCGGGGAGCTGTTTTTT

j_gene: TRBJ2-6
d_gene: NA
abundance: NA
v_gene: TRBV5-6
CDR3aa: CASSPQGLGANVLTF
CDR3nt: TGTGCCAGCAGCCCGCAGGGTTTGGGGGCCAACGTCCTGACTTTC

j_gene: TRBJ1-6
d_gene: NA
abundance: few
v_gene: TRBV4-3
CDR3aa: CASSQEDQGSSPLHF
CDR3nt: TGCGCCAGCAGCCAAGAAGATCAGGGAAGCTCACCCCTCCACTTT

j_gene: TRBJ2-3
d_gene: TRBD2
abundance: NA
v_gene: TRBV7-2
CDR3aa: CASSRQRGGPDTQYF
CDR3nt: TGTGCCAGCAGCCGCCAGCGGGGGGGACCCGATACGCAGTATTTT

j_gene: TRBJ2-1
d_gene: NA
abundance: NA
v_gene: TRBV10-3
CDR3aa: CAITGQQGGAAWNEQFF
CDR3nt: TGTGCCATCACGGGGCAGCAAGGAGGGGCTGCTTGGAATGAGCAGTTCTTC

j_gene: TRBJ2-3
d_gene: TRBD2
abundance: NA
v_gene: TRBV7-8
CDR3aa: CASSLAPGTSGGALDTQYF
CDR3nt: TGTGCCAGCAGCTTAGCACCCGGGACTAGCGGGGGGGCCTTAGATACGCAGTATTTT

j_gene: TRBJ1-4
d_gene: NA
abundance: NA
v_gene: TRBV6-5
CDR3aa: CASSRAEKLFF
CDR3nt: TGTGCCAGCAGCAGGGCTGAAAAACTGTTTTTT

j_gene: TRBJ1-4
d_gene: NA
abundance: NA
v_gene: TRBV6-1
CDR3aa: CASSAYQGTNEKLFF
CDR3nt: TGTGCCAGCAGTGCATACCAGGGAACTAATGAAAAACTGTTTTTT

j_gene: TRBJ1-3
d_gene: NA
abundance: once
v_gene: TRBV5-5
CDR3aa: CASSLVGRGNTIYF
CDR3nt: TGTGCCAGCAGCTTGGTCGGTAGGGGAAACACCATATATTTT

j_gene: TRBJ1-2
d_gene: NA
abundance: NA
v_gene: TRBV5-4
CDR3aa: CASSLGGASYGYTF
CDR3nt: TGTGCCAGCAGCTTGGGTGGGGCGAGCTATGGCTACACCTTC

j_gene: TRBJ2-5
d_gene: NA
abundance: NA
v_gene: TRBV6-6
CDR3aa: CASSYGSRLQETQYF
CDR3nt: TGTGCCAGCAGTTACGGCTCTCGCCTCCAAGAGACCCAGTACTTC

j_gene: TRBJ2-7
d_gene: TRBD1
abundance: NA
v_gene: TRBV7-6
CDR3aa: CASSMDRGPYEQYF
CDR3nt: TGTGCCAGCAGTATGGACAGGGGCCCCTACGAGCAGTACTTC

j_gene: TRBJ2-2
d_gene: NA
abundance: NA
v_gene: TRBV23-1
CDR3aa: CASSQDRPIHTGELFF
CDR3nt: TGCGCCAGCAGTCAAGATCGACCTATCCACACCGGGGAGCTGTTTTTT

j_gene: TRBJ1-6
d_gene: NA
abundance: NA
v_gene: TRBV4-1
CDR3aa: CASSQRVVVGQTYSPLHF
CDR3nt: TGCGCCAGCAGCCAAAGGGTCGTGGTGGGTCAGACCTATTCACCCCTCCACTTT

j_gene: TRBJ2-5
d_gene: NA
abundance: NA
v_gene: TRBV5-4
CDR3aa: CASSTGYQETQYF
CDR3nt: TGTGCCAGCAGCACAGGGTACCAAGAGACCCAGTACTTC